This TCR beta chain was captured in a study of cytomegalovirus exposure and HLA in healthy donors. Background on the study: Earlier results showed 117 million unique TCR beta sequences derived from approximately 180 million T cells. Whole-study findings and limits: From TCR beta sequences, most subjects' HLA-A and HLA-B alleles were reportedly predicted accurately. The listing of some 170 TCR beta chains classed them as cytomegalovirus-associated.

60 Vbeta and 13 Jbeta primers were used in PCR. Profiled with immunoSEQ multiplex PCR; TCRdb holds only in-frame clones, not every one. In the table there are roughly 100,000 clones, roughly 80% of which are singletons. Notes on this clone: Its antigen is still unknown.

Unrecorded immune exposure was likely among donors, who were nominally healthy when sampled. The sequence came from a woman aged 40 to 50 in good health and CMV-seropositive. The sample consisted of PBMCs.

CDR3 in DNA: TGCAGTGCTGGGCCGGCAGAGACCCAGTACTTC. Translating it yields CSAGPAETQYF. The chain carries TRBV20-1 and TRBJ2-5; D gene unclear. CDR1 is DFQATT, CDR2 SNEGSKA, per germline (reference sequence). The CDR3 runs to 11 residues. Trimming took 5 bases from V and 4 from J, leaving 8 bases between them.